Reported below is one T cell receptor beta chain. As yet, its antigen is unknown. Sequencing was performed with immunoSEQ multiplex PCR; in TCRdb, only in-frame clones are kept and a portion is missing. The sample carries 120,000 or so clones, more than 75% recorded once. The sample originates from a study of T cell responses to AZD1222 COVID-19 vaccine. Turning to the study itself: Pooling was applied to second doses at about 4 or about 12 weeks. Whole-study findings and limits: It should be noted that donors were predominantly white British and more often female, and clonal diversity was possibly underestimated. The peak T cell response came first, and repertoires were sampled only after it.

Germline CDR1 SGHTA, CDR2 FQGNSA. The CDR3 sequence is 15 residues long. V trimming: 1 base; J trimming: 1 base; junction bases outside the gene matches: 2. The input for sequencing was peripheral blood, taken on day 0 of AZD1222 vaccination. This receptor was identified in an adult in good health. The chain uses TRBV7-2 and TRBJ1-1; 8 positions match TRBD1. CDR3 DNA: TGTGCCAGCAGCTTAGGGGGGACAGGGAACACTGAAGCTTTCTTT. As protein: CASSLGGTGNTEAFF.